This record concerns one TCR beta chain sequence. As yet, its antigen is unknown. This PCR relied on a set of 60 Vbeta primers and 13 Jbeta primers. The data were produced by immunoSEQ multiplex PCR, yet TCRdb's version contains in-frame clones alone and is incomplete. The repertoire holds 110,000 or so clones, with 67% as singletons. This sample is part of a study of cytomegalovirus exposure and HLA in healthy donors. Study overall: Among the approximately 400 genotyped donors, approximately 80% were placed in the Caucasian-associated ancestry cluster. General study findings and limits: For TCR beta chains, V- and J-gene trimming was later linked to a missense DCLRE1C variant.

V was clipped by 4 bases and J by 5 bases; unmatched bases: 6. This CDR3 region has 14 residues. CDR1 is SGHTS, CDR2 YDEGEE, per germline. The V gene is TRBV5-8, the J gene TRBJ2-5, with 9 bases aligning to TRBD1. This TCR was recovered from a man aged 18 to 30 in good health and CMV-seropositive. Material for sequencing was PBMCs. The DNA for the CDR3 is TGTGCCAGCAGCCCGGGACAGGGACGGGAGACCCAGTACTTC. It specifies CASSPGQGRETQYF.